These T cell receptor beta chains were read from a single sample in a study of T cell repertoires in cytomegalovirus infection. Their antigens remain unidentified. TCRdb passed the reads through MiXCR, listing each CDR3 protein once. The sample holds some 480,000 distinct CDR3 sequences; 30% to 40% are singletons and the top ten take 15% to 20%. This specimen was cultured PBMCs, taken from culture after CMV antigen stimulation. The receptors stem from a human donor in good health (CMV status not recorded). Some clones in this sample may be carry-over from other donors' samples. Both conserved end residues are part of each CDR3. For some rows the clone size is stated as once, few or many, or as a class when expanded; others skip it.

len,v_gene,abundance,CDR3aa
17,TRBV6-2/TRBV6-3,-,CASNQGQPSSGANVLTF
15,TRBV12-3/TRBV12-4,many,CASSFRQGNVGKLFF
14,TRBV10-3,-,CAISASGSLETQYF
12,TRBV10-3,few,CAIRGGEETQYF
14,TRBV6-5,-,CASSVETFLTEAFF
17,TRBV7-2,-,CASSLAGTSGLVGTQYF
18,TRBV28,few,CASSPHPYREKASNTIYF
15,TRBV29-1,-,CSVSPRTGFSDTQYF
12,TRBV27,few,CATLDDTGELFF
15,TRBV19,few,CASSSQWRKGNTIYF
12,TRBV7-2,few,CASSSRTEKLFF
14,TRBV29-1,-,CSVVRAGVGYGYTF
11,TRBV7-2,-,CASSYGPGQYF
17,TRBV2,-,CASSDGLAGGYTDTQYF
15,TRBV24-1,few,CATSDSGTGANVLTF
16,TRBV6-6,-,CASFEWPRGANTEAFF
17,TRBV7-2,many,CASSSPDLGGGNQPQHF
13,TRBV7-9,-,CASSSGGQETQYF
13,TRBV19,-,CASSIVGGGELFF
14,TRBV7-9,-,CASSSIGGAYGYTF
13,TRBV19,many,CASSMSFRAELFF
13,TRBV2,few,CASSIQGAYEQFF
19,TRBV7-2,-,CASSLVRGRSPSGANVLTF
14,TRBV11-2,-,CASSLELINYGYTF
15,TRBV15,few,CATSRDPTGPEKLFF
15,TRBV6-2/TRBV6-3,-,CASSWDREVAYEQYF
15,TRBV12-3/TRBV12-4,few,CASSWRVTMNTEAFF
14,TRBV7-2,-,CASSGGGGSDTQYF
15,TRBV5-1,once,CASSLVGDSNQPQHF
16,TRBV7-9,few,CASSTIAGESYNEQFF
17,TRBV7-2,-,CASSPATGGAFRNTIYF
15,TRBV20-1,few,CSATLGGLAKNIQYF
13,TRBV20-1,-,CSARTGRGETQYF
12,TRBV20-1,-,CSVSSGANVLTF
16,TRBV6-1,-,CASSDPGLAGLSWQFF
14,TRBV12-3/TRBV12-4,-,CASSSGQGVETQYF
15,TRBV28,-,CASSSLRDRGTEAFF
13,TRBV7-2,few,CASSPGEPNEQFF
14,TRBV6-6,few,CASSTGTGGYEQYF
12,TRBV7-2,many,CASSFFTDTQYF
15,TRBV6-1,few,CASSELAGYPDTQYF
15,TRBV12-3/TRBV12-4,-,CASSFTGVGANVLTF